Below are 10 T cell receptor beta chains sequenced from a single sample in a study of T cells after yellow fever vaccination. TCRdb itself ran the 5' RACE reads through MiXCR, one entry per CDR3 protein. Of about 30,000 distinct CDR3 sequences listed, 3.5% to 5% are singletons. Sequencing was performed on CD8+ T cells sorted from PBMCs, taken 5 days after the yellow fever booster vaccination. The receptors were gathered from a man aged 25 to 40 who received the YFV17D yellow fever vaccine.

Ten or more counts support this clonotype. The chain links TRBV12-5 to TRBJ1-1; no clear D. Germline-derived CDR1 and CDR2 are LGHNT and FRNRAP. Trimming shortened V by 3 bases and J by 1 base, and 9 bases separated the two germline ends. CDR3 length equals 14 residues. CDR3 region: CASGLGNWNTEAFF. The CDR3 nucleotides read TGTGCTAGTGGTTTAGGGAACTGGAACACTGAAGCTTTCTTT.

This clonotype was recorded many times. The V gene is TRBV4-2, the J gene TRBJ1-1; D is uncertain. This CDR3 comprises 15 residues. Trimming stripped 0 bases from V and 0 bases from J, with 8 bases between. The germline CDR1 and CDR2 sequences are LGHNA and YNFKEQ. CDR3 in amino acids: CASSQDGGLNTEAFF. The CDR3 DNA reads TGTGCCAGCAGCCAAGATGGAGGGTTGAACACTGAAGCTTTCTTT.

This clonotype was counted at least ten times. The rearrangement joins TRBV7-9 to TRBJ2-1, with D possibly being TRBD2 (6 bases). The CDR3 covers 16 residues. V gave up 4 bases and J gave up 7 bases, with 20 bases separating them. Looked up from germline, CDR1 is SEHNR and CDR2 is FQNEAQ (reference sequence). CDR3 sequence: CASSSGGTGHPNEQFF. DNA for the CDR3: TGTGCCAGCAGCTCGGGCGGGACGGGCCACCCTAATGAGCAGTTCTTC. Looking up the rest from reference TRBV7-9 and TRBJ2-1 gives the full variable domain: DTGVSQNPRHKITKRGQNVTFRCDPISEHNRLYWYRQTLGQGPEFLTYFQNEAQLEKSRLLSDRFSAERPKGSFSTLEIQRTEQGDSAMYLCASSSGGTGHPNEQFFGPGTRLTVL.

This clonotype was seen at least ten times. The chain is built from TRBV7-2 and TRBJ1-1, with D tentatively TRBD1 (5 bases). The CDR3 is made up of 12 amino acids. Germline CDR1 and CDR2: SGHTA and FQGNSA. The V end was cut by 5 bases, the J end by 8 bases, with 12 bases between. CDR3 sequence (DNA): TGTGCCAGCAGCAACGAGGGGAGGGAAGCTTTCTTT. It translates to CASSNEGREAFF.

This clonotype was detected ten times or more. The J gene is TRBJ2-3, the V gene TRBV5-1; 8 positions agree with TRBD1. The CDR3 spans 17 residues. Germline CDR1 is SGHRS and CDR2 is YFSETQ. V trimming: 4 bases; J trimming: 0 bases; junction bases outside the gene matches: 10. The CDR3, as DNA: TGCGCCAGCAGCCCGGTCCCGACAGGGGCTAGCACAGATACGCAGTATTTT. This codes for CASSPVPTGASTDTQYF.

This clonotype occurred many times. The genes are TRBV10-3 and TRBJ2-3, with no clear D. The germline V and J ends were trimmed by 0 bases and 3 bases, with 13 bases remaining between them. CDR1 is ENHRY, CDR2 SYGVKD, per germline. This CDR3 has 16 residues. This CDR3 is CAISESEGQETDTQYF. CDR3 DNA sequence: TGTGCCATCAGTGAGTCGGAAGGGCAGGAAACAGATACGCAGTATTTT.

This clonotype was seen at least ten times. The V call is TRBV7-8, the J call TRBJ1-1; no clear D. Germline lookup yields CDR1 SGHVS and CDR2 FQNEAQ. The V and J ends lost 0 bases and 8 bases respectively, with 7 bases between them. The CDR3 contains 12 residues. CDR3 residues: CASSLAGREAFF. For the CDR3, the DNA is TGTGCCAGCAGCTTAGCGGGCAGAGAAGCTTTCTTT.

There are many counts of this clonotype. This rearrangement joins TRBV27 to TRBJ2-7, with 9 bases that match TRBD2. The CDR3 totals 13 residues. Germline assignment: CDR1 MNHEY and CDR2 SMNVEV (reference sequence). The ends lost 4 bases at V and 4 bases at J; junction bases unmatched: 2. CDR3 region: CASSSTSGYEQYF. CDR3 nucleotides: TGTGCCAGCAGTTCCACTAGCGGGTACGAGCAGTACTTC.

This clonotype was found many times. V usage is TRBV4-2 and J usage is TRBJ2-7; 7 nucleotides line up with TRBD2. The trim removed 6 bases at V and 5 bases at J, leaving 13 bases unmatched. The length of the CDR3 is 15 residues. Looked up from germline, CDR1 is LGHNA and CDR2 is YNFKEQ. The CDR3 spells CASSPTELANHEQYF. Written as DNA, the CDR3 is TGTGCCAGCAGTCCAACAGAACTAGCGAATCACGAGCAGTACTTC.

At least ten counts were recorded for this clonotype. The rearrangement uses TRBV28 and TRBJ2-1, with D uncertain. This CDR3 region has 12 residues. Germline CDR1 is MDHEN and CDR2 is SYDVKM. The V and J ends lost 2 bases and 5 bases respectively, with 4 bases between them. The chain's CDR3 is CASSLVHNEQFF. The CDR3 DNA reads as TGTGCCAGCAGTTTAGTACACAATGAGCAGTTCTTC.